The 13 T cell receptor beta chains below come from one sample, sequenced in a study of T-cell reconstitution after alpha-beta-depleted transplantation in children. TCRbeta library construction was performed incorporating unique molecular identifiers. TCRdb ran MiXCR on the PCR reads and lists one entry per CDR3 protein. The sample contains around 800,000 distinct CDR3 sequences, about 15% of which appear only once. The sample was PBMCs, mostly from graft donor cells, taken 360 days after TCRalphabeta/CD19-depleted stem cell transplant. Receptors were obtained from a male patient younger than 18 who had a stem cell transplant for acute lymphoblastic leukemia, so the T cells may come from the graft donor.

DNA for the CDR3: TGTGCCAGCAGTGACTCTCCTAATTTTTTGGGGGGCTACACCTTC. This sequence encodes CASSDSPNFLGGYTF. The rearrangement joins TRBV6-4 to TRBJ1-2; unclear D gene. The CDR3 runs 15 residues. Germline CDR1 and CDR2: MRHNA and SNTAGT. Trimming took 0 bases from V and 8 from J, leaving 16 bases between them.

V is TRBV12-3 or TRBV12-4 and J is TRBJ2-7, with 9 nucleotides matching TRBD1. Trimming took 3 bases from V and 2 from J; bases not matched to a gene: 8. This CDR3 region has 16 residues. Here the CDR3 reads CASSFGARQGAYEQYF. The DNA for the CDR3 is TGTGCCAGCAGTTTTGGGGCAAGACAGGGGGCCTACGAGCAGTACTTC.

The chain links TRBV6-5 to TRBJ1-2; D is uncertain. The ends were cut back, 0 bases at V and 4 bases at J, with 15 bases in the middle. Germline V gene lookup returns CDR1 MNHEY and CDR2 SVGAGI. CDR3 length equals 16 residues. CDR3 sequence (DNA): TGTGCCAGCAGTTACTCGTCCGAACTGGATTCCTATGGCTACACCTTC. This sequence encodes CASSYSSELDSYGYTF.

This clonotype was found a few times. The chain recombines TRBV5-6 with TRBJ2-2; maybe TRBD2 (7 bases). This CDR3 contains 14 residues. V was shortened by 6 bases and J by 15 bases, with 24 bases between the two germline ends. Germline V CDR1 and CDR2: SGHDT, YYEEEE. CDR3 sequence (DNA): TGTGCCAGCACCTCTCAGGGGAGGGCCTTGGAAATGTTTTTT. It codes for CASTSQGRALEMFF.

This clonotype was seen only a few times. V is TRBV2 and J is TRBJ2-1, with 8 bases fitting TRBD2. Trimming cost V 11 bases and J 6 bases; bases outside gene matches: 12. Germline V gene data show CDR1 as SNHLY and CDR2 as FYNNEI. There are 14 residues in the CDR3. The CDR3 spells CAGQRREASNEQFF. The CDR3 nucleotides are TGTGCCGGTCAGAGGCGGGAGGCTAGCAATGAGCAGTTCTTC. The whole variable domain, remainder taken from reference TRBV2 and TRBJ2-1, is EPEVTQTPSHQVTQMGQEVILRCVPISNHLYFYWYRQILGQKVEFLVSFYNNEISEKSEIFDDQFSVERPDGSNFTLKIRSTKLEDSAMYFCAGQRREASNEQFFGPGTRLTVL.

This clonotype has just a few counts. This chain connects TRBV4-1 to TRBJ2-2; D may correspond to TRBD1 or TRBD2 (5 bases each). Trimming stripped 4 bases from V and 1 base from J, with 16 bases between. Germline V gives CDR1 MGHRA, CDR2 YSYEKL. The CDR3 covers 17 residues. CDR3 sequence: CASSRPRDRGNTGELFF. For the CDR3, the DNA is TGCGCCAGCAGCCGACCCCGGGACCGCGGGAACACCGGGGAGCTGTTTTTT.

V is TRBV12-3 or TRBV12-4 and J is TRBJ2-2, with TRBD1 matching 10 bases. V trimming: 5 bases; J trimming: 3 bases; junction bases outside the gene matches: 3. This CDR3 comprises 15 residues. In DNA, the CDR3 is TGTGCCAGCAGTACCGGGACAGGGGACACCGGGGAGCTGTTTTTT. Amino acids: CASSTGTGDTGELFF.

This clonotype was seen a few times. The chain carries TRBV9 and TRBJ2-5, with D perhaps TRBD2 (6 bases). Trimming took 3 bases from V and 5 from J, leaving 17 bases between them. CDR1 is SGDLS, CDR2 YYNGEE, per germline. The CDR3 length is 15 residues. The CDR3 spells CASSDRGWNKETQYF. The CDR3, as DNA: TGTGCCAGCAGCGACCGGGGGTGGAACAAGGAGACCCAGTACTTC.

This clonotype was observed a handful of times. The V and J genes are TRBV25-1 and TRBJ2-2; a possible D gene is TRBD2 (6 bases). Germline V gene sequence: CDR1 MGHDK, CDR2 SYGVNS. The ends were cut back, 1 base at V and 6 bases at J, with 9 bases in the middle. This CDR3 comprises 14 residues. The CDR3 sequence: CASSEFGGSGELFF. DNA for the CDR3: TGTGCCAGCAGTGAATTCGGAGGGTCCGGGGAGCTGTTTTTT.

The chain recombines TRBV7-9 with TRBJ1-5; 8 bases align to TRBD1. This CDR3 spans 14 amino acids. The germline V gene has CDR1 SEHNR and CDR2 FQNEAQ (reference sequence). V lost 5 bases, J lost 8 bases, and 8 bases stayed unmatched. The CDR3 DNA sequence: TGTGCCAGCAGCCCCGCGCAGGGGGCAGAGCCCCAGCATTTT. This gives the protein CASSPAQGAEPQHF.

This chain joins TRBV3-1 and TRBJ1-5, with D unresolved. CDR1 and CDR2 from the germline V gene are LGHDT and YNNKEL (reference sequence). The CDR3 length is 14 residues. The V end lost 1 base, the J end lost 0 bases, and 4 bases lay between the germline ends. The CDR3 nucleotides are TGTGCCAGCAGCCAAGTTAGTAGCAATCAGCCCCAGCATTTT. It encodes CASSQVSSNQPQHF.

V and J are TRBV5-1 and TRBJ2-7; D perhaps matches TRBD2 (5 bases). The CDR3 covers 15 residues. The V gene lost 0 bases and the J gene lost 6 bases, with 16 bases spanning the gap. Germline CDR1 and CDR2: SGHRS and YFSETQ. As DNA, the CDR3 is TGCGCCAGCAGCTTGGGGACTCGCGATCTGAGCGAGCAGTACTTC. Translated: CASSLGTRDLSEQYF. Full variable domain (remainder filled in from reference TRBV5-1 and TRBJ2-7): KAGVTQTPRYLIKTRGQQVTLSCSPISGHRSVSWYQQTPGQGLQFLFEYFSETQRNKGNFPGRFSGRQFSNSRSEMNVSTLELGDSALYLCASSLGTRDLSEQYFGPGTRLTVT.

The chain links TRBV7-9 to TRBJ1-1; no clear D. The CDR3 runs 15 residues. V was clipped by 1 base and J by 0 bases, with 9 bases between them. Germline V CDR1 and CDR2: SEHNR, FQNEAQ (reference sequence). The CDR3 DNA reads as TGTGCCAGCAGCTTAGTCGCACAAATGAACACTGAAGCTTTCTTT. Residues: CASSLVAQMNTEAFF.